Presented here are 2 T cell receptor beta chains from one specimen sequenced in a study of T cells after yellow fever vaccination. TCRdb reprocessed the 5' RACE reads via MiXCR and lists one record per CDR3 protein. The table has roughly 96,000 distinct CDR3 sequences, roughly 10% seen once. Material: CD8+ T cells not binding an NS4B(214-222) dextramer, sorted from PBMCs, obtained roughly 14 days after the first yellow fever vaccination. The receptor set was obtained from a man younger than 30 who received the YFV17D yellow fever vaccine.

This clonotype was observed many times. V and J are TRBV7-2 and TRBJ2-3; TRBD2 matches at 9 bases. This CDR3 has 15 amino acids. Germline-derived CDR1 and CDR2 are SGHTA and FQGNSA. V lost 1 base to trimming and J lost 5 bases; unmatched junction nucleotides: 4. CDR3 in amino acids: CASSLVAGAGDTQYF. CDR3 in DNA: TGTGCCAGCAGCTTAGTAGCGGGGGCGGGAGATACGCAGTATTTT.

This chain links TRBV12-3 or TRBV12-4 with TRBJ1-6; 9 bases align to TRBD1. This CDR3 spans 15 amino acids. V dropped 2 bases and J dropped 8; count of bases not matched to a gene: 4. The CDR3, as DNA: TGTGCCAGCAGTTTAAGGGACAGGGCGCATTCACCCCTCCACTTT. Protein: CASSLRDRAHSPLHF.